The 8 T cell receptor beta chains below come from one sample, sequenced in a study of T cells in Graves' hyperthyroidism and ophthalmopathy. Amplified regions were TCR beta CDR3 sequences from RNA transcripts. A first-round RT-PCR of the TCR CDR3 used the HTBI primer set. Each CDR3 protein is one row after TCRdb ran MiXCR on the multiplex PCR reads. The sample contains approximately 200,000 distinct CDR3 sequences, approximately 20% of which appear only once. Sequences were obtained from blood. The source of these receptors is a man aged 35 to 55 with Graves' hyperthyroidism.

This clonotype was detected many times. The J gene is TRBJ2-2, the V gene TRBV20-1, with D possibly being TRBD1 (6 bases). The V gene's germline CDR1 is DFQATT and CDR2 SNEGSKA (reference sequence). V lost 2 bases, J lost 3 bases, and 10 bases lay in between. The CDR3 runs to 14 residues. The CDR3 nucleotides are TGCAGTGCTAGATTGGCAGGGGACACCGGGGAGCTGTTTTTT. Its protein is CSARLAGDTGELFF.

The chain employs TRBV5-6 and TRBJ2-6; a possible D gene is TRBD1 (5 bases). This CDR3 contains 15 residues. CDR1 and CDR2 from the germline V gene are SGHDT and YYEEEE. Trimming shortened V by 1 base and J by 2 bases, and 7 bases separated the two germline ends. DNA of the CDR3: TGTGCCAGCAGCTTGCCAGGGACTGGGGCCAACGTCCTGACTTTC. It translates to CASSLPGTGANVLTF.

The sample holds many counts of this clonotype. The chain couples TRBV2 to TRBJ1-2; possibly TRBD1 for D (5 bases). V was cut by 6 bases and J by 8 bases, with 22 bases left in between. The germline V gene has CDR1 SNHLY and CDR2 FYNNEI. The CDR3 contains 15 residues. The CDR3 DNA reads TGTGCCAGCAGGGGAATTGGCAGCCAGGGTGTGGGCTACACCTTC. It codes for CASRGIGSQGVGYTF.

The chain links TRBV20-1 to TRBJ2-7; D remains unclear. V dropped 5 bases and J dropped 4 bases, with 15 bases sitting between them. This CDR3 has 13 amino acids. The germline CDR1 and CDR2 sequences are DFQATT and SNEGSKA (reference sequence). CDR3 loop: CSAPPIGRYEQYF. Here the CDR3 DNA reads TGCAGTGCTCCCCCCATCGGCCGTTACGAGCAGTACTTC.

This clonotype came up a few times. The rearrangement uses TRBV6-5 and TRBJ2-7, with D possibly being TRBD2 (7 bases). CDR1 is MNHEY and CDR2 is SVGAGI in the germline V gene. The CDR3 is 18 amino acids. V was trimmed by 2 bases and J by 0 bases, leaving 20 bases between them. CDR3 nucleotides: TGTGCCAGCAGTTACAGAGGGGGGGGTGGCTCACGCTCCTACGAGCAGTACTTC. It is translated as CASSYRGGGGSRSYEQYF.

This clonotype occurred many times. The chain has TRBV11-2 and TRBJ1-1; D is uncertain. Trimming pared 1 base from V and 7 bases from J, leaving 10 bases between. Germline V gives CDR1 SGHAT, CDR2 FQNNGV. The CDR3 extends over 13 amino acids. CDR3 loop: CASSLGGRGEAFF. The CDR3 DNA reads TGTGCCAGCAGCTTAGGTGGTCGAGGTGAAGCTTTCTTT. The entire variable domain, with the rest obtained from reference TRBV11-2 and TRBJ1-1, is as follows: EAGVAQSPRYKIIEKRQSVAFWCNPISGHATLYWYQQILGQGPKLLIQFQNNGVVDDSQLPKDRFSAERLKGVDSTLKIQPAKLEDSAVYLCASSLGGRGEAFFGQGTRLTVV.

This chain uses TRBV5-6 with TRBJ2-1, with unresolved D. Germline-derived CDR1 and CDR2 are SGHDT and YYEEEE. V was trimmed by 2 bases and J by 15 bases, leaving 24 bases between them. The CDR3 contains 15 residues. The CDR3 nucleotides are TGTGCCAGCAGCTTTTTAGCCGCTATTGGCAAAAGGGCGTTCTTC. Translation: CASSFLAAIGKRAFF.

This clonotype was recorded a few times. Possible read error: a much larger clone is one base away. Given the absence of the conserved phenylalanine or tryptophan at the CDR3 end, a read error is likely. The chain links TRBV12-3 or TRBV12-4 to TRBJ2-7; 8 positions match TRBD1. CDR3 length equals 13 residues. The V gene end was trimmed by 4 bases and the J gene end by 6 bases; junction bases not matched to a gene: 5. CDR3 loop: CASSSGRGLEQYL. For the CDR3, the DNA is TGTGCCAGCAGTTCAGGCAGGGGGCTCGAGCAGTACCTC.